These T cell receptor beta chains were read from a single sample in a study of blood T cell repertoires in COVID-19. TCRdb's table, derived via immunoSEQ multiplex PCR, lists solely in-frame clones and lacks some. The table shows 40,000 or so clones, with roughly nine tenths occurring only once. Sequenced material: peripheral blood. The receptors come from a human donor in a cohort sampled during active COVID-19. The CDR3 runs from the conserved cysteine through the conserved F or W. D genes are given only for firm matches. Only some rows state a clone size, as once, few, many or a class for expanded clones.

D gene: -
J gene: TRBJ2-1
V gene: TRBV4-3
clone size: -
CDR3 protein: CASSQENPGGEQFF
CDR3 DNA: TGCGCCAGCAGCCAAGAAAACCCCGGGGGTGAGCAGTTCTTC

D gene: -
J gene: TRBJ2-7
V gene: TRBV18
clone size: -
CDR3 protein: CASSPIVSQGSYEQYF
CDR3 DNA: TGTGCCAGCTCACCAATAGTCTCACAGGGTTCCTACGAGCAGTACTTC

D gene: -
J gene: TRBJ2-7
V gene: TRBV7-9
clone size: -
CDR3 protein: CASGLLKFDEQYF
CDR3 DNA: TGTGCCAGCGGCCTCCTGAAGTTCGACGAGCAGTACTTC

D gene: -
J gene: TRBJ1-2
V gene: TRBV5-1
clone size: -
CDR3 protein: CASSLAGYGYTF
CDR3 DNA: TGCGCCAGCAGCTTGGCAGGGTATGGCTACACCTTC

D gene: -
J gene: TRBJ1-1
V gene: TRBV7-9
clone size: -
CDR3 protein: CASSLDIRGPTNTEAFF
CDR3 DNA: TGTGCCAGCAGCTTAGATATCCGGGGTCCTACGAACACTGAAGCTTTCTTT

D gene: -
J gene: TRBJ1-4
V gene: TRBV2
clone size: -
CDR3 protein: CASSEPARSIEKLFF
CDR3 DNA: TGTGCCAGCAGTGAACCCGCCAGGTCAATTGAAAAACTGTTTTTT

D gene: -
J gene: TRBJ1-2
V gene: TRBV19
clone size: -
CDR3 protein: CATTTGGGYTF
CDR3 DNA: TGTGCCACCACTACGGGGGGCGGCTACACCTTC

D gene: TRBD1
J gene: TRBJ1-3
V gene: TRBV4-3
clone size: medium-sized
CDR3 protein: CASSQDWGQVNSGNTIYF
CDR3 DNA: TGCGCCAGCAGCCAAGATTGGGGACAGGTCAACTCTGGAAACACCATATATTTT

D gene: TRBD1
J gene: TRBJ1-6
V gene: TRBV25-1
clone size: -
CDR3 protein: CASTGQYNSPLHF
CDR3 DNA: TGTGCCAGTACGGGACAGTATAATTCACCCCTCCACTTT

D gene: -
J gene: TRBJ1-1
V gene: TRBV24-1
clone size: -
CDR3 protein: CATSGTGHLGTEAFF
CDR3 DNA: TGTGCCACCAGTGGAACAGGACATTTGGGCACTGAAGCTTTCTTT

D gene: -
J gene: TRBJ1-5
V gene: TRBV6-1
clone size: few
CDR3 protein: CASSEDGHQPQHF
CDR3 DNA: TGTGCCAGCAGTGAAGATGGGCATCAGCCCCAGCATTTT

D gene: TRBD1
J gene: TRBJ2-7
V gene: TRBV28
clone size: -
CDR3 protein: CASSFSGQLPYEQYF
CDR3 DNA: TGTGCCAGCAGTTTCTCGGGACAGTTACCCTACGAGCAGTACTTC

D gene: -
J gene: TRBJ2-7
V gene: TRBV6-2/TRBV6-3
clone size: -
CDR3 protein: CASSFVQAYEQYF
CDR3 DNA: TGTGCCAGCAGTTTTGTACAGGCCTACGAGCAGTACTTC

D gene: -
J gene: TRBJ1-1
V gene: TRBV2
clone size: -
CDR3 protein: CASSPLTPGGTEAFF
CDR3 DNA: TGTGCCAGCAGTCCCCTGACACCCGGGGGCACTGAAGCTTTCTTT

D gene: -
J gene: TRBJ2-5
V gene: TRBV6-5
clone size: -
CDR3 protein: CASSYSARGLETQYF
CDR3 DNA: TGTGCCAGCAGTTACTCGGCCAGGGGCCTCGAGACCCAGTACTTC

D gene: -
J gene: TRBJ2-7
V gene: TRBV11-3
clone size: -
CDR3 protein: CASSLVHGYEQYF
CDR3 DNA: TGTGCCAGCAGCTTAGTGCACGGCTACGAGCAGTACTTC

D gene: TRBD1
J gene: TRBJ1-4
V gene: TRBV6-5
clone size: -
CDR3 protein: CAGGQGATNEKLFF
CDR3 DNA: TGTGCCGGTGGACAGGGGGCGACTAATGAAAAACTGTTTTTT

D gene: -
J gene: TRBJ1-6
V gene: TRBV5-1
clone size: -
CDR3 protein: CASSLFGGAQNSPLHF
CDR3 DNA: TGCGCCAGCAGCTTGTTTGGAGGGGCCCAGAATTCACCCCTCCACTTT

D gene: TRBD2
J gene: TRBJ2-7
V gene: TRBV18
clone size: -
CDR3 protein: CASSPPVSSRGGAYEQYF
CDR3 DNA: TGTGCCAGCTCACCCCCGGTCTCTTCTCGCGGGGGGGCCTACGAGCAGTACTTC

D gene: -
J gene: TRBJ1-1
V gene: TRBV7-2
clone size: -
CDR3 protein: CASSLDPGLGTEAFF
CDR3 DNA: TGTGCCAGCAGCTTAGATCCAGGGCTTGGCACTGAAGCTTTCTTT

D gene: TRBD2
J gene: TRBJ2-1
V gene: TRBV19
clone size: -
CDR3 protein: CASSRIGGAYNEQFF
CDR3 DNA: TGTGCCAGTAGTCGAATCGGGGGGGCGTACAATGAGCAGTTCTTC

D gene: -
J gene: TRBJ1-2
V gene: TRBV4-2
clone size: few
CDR3 protein: CASSQGLFFGYTF
CDR3 DNA: TGTGCCAGCAGCCAAGGTCTCTTCTTTGGCTACACCTTC